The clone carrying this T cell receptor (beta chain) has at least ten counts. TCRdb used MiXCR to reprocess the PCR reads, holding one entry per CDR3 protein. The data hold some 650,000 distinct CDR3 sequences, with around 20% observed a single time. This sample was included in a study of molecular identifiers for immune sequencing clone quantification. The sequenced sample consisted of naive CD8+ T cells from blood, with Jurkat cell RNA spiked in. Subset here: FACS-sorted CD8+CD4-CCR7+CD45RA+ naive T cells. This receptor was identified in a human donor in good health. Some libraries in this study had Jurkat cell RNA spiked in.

Written as DNA, the CDR3 is TGTGCCAGTAGTATCGGGCTCCTAGTTTACTTC. Amino acid sequence: CASSIGLLVYF. The gene calls are TRBV19 and TRBJ2-5; D uncertain. This CDR3 contains 11 residues. Germline V gene sequence: CDR1 LNHDA, CDR2 SQIVND (reference sequence). Trimming shortened V by 3 bases and J by 14 bases, and 13 bases separated the two germline ends.